This T cell receptor beta chain was retrieved from a study of blood T cell repertoires in COVID-19. The overall study: In each case, the material was cDNA or gDNA derived from T cells, B-cell-depleted T cells, or PBMCs.

The authors' processing: For nucleated cells, counts were estimated from reference gene primer amplification. Profiled with immunoSEQ multiplex PCR; TCRdb holds only in-frame clones, not every one. V and J calls plus clone size are reproduced from that table; the DNA served to infer D and trimming. The sample contains 280,000 or so clones, approximately 86% of which appear only once. The CDR3 contains 13 residues. V lost 6 bases, J lost 5 bases, and 13 bases lay in between. Germline CDR1 is LGHNT and CDR2 is FRNRAP. The sample consisted of peripheral blood. This receptor was obtained from a woman aged 30 to 39 who had recovered from COVID-19. The chain has TRBV12-5 and TRBJ1-1; no clear D. The CDR3 DNA sequence: TGTGCTAGTGGACTGGGGTCGGGGACTGAAGCTTTCTTT. It yields the protein CASGLGSGTEAFF. The whole variable domain, filled in from reference TRBV12-5 and TRBJ1-1, reads DARVTQTPRHKVTEMGQEVTMRCQPILGHNTVFWYRQTMMQGLELLAYFRNRAPLDDSGMPKDRFSAEMPDATLATLKIQPSEPRDSAVYFCASGLGSGTEAFFGQGTRLTVV.